The sequence of this TCR beta chain was determined in a study of T cell responses to AZD1222 COVID-19 vaccine (dated by TCRdb to 2020 to 2022). About the full investigation: TCR sequencing was performed for some 250 trial participants, of whom 200 to 220 were given two doses of AZD1222 and some 25 were given two doses of MenACWY control vaccine. Trial participants were enrolled by age into subgroups of 18-55, 56-69 and 70-plus years, and roughly 150, 30 and 60 TCR-sequenced participants, respectively, were included in these subgroups. Study-wide conclusions, independent of this receptor: No day 14 peak-response samples were available, so repertoires were characterized only after the peak T cell response. Vaccine-associated CD4 TCRs spanned the whole spike protein, with dominant responses in regions 160-218 and 743-854. Conclusions about previously exposed vaccinees are limited because only 5 or 6 AZD1222 recipients were SARS-CoV-2 seropositive at baseline. Reportedly, close to half of the unique spike-specific TCRs recognized epitopes lying outside the regions that are mutated in the B.1.351 and B.1.1.7 variants. In the small 56-69-year group, the increase in depth fell short of significance, most likely because of low power. Spike-specific TCR breadth and depth rose significantly after two AZD1222 doses compared with day 0 and with MenACWY recipients. Most participants were white British and females outnumbered males, and the authors suggested that clonal diversity may have been underestimated.

The CDR3 regions of human TCRbeta chains were subjected to immunosequencing. On the authors' methods: TCRs in the repertoires were compared against a reference library of SARS-CoV-2-specific TCRs that had been generated with the MIRA antigen-specificity platform. Breadth was defined as the fraction of unique TCRs that were SARS-CoV-2-associated. Depth was defined as the fraction of total T cells that were SARS-CoV-2-associated. Using the MIRA data, each spike-specific TCR was assigned both to the spike region to which the TCR was reactive and to a CD4 or CD8 class. Log10-transformed breadth and depth values were compared by one-way ANOVA with Sidak's multiple comparisons tests. The table was pulled from immuneACCESS by TCRdb, which kept in-frame rearrangements only. Such tables lose some clones; where checked, under half of the loss comes from unresolved V genes, and the rest has no known cause. The D gene and trimming were derived from the DNA, and the V and J assignments and clone size from that table. The sample includes 200,000 to 250,000 clones, with 93% observed a single time. The ten largest clonotypes hold roughly 1% of the sample.

About this clone: Its antigen specificity is not known. Base qualities were left out, and no much larger clone turns up one base away.

CDR1 and CDR2 (SGDLS, YYNGEE) derive from the germline V gene. The CDR3 covers 16 residues, taking in both the cysteine and the phenylalanine. CDR3 DNA is the only sequence kept; it has 48 bases, read in frame from the first base. V lost 3 bases and J lost 6 bases, and the count of bases not matched to a germline gene is 8. What the time point label conveys for this sample: baseline before first vaccination. This specimen's treatment or condition label, per the study, means: meningococcal conjugate vaccine given as trial control. Vaccinee samples came from UK trials COV001 and COV002, including a single-blind randomized controlled phase 2/3 trial of AZD1222 (ChAdOx1 nCoV-19) in healthy adults. Trial participant PBMC samples were collected at day 0 and day 28 after the second dose for TCRbeta chain sequencing.

The sample was peripheral blood, taken on day 0 of MenACWY control vaccination. This clonotype was obtained from an adult in good health. The chain was built from TRBV9 and TRBJ2-2, and TRBD1 aligns with 10 junction nucleotides. The DNA reads TGTGCCAGCAGCGGACAGGGGGCATTTTTGGCCGGGGAGCTGTTTTTT. Its protein is CASSGQGAFLAGELFF.